Presented here are 4 T cell receptor beta chains from one specimen sequenced in a study of cytomegalovirus exposure and HLA in healthy donors. Vbeta (60) and Jbeta (13) primers were used in the PCR. TCRdb's copy holds only in-frame clones and misses some; the assay was immunoSEQ multiplex PCR. The listing contains about 200,000 clones. The sample consisted of PBMCs. The receptors stem from a man aged 30-40 years in good health and CMV-seronegative.

This chain uses TRBV5-1 with TRBJ1-1, with 10 bases lining up with TRBD1. V dropped 4 bases and J dropped 5; count of bases not matched to a gene: 8. The CDR3 has 15 residues. Germline values: CDR1 SGHRS, CDR2 YFSETQ. CDR3: CASSPSTGGETEAFF. DNA for the CDR3: TGCGCCAGCAGCCCCTCGACAGGGGGCGAGACTGAAGCTTTCTTT.

The gene calls are TRBV6-5 and TRBJ1-2; D is possibly TRBD1 (5 bases). CDR1 and CDR2 (germline): MNHEY, SVGAGI. The CDR3 loop spans 15 amino acids. V lost 0 bases, J lost 3 bases, and 11 bases lay in between. The CDR3 nucleotides read TGTGCCAGCAGTTACTCCAGGGCCAGCTACTATGGCTACACCTTC. This encodes CASSYSRASYYGYTF.

The CDR3 protein is CASSTGGTENTEAFF. The CDR3 nucleotides read TGTGCCAGCAGCACCGGCGGGACAGAGAACACTGAAGCTTTCTTT. The gene calls are TRBV9 and TRBJ1-1, with 7 bases identical to TRBD1. The length of the CDR3 is 15 residues. Trimming took 4 bases from V and 1 from J; bases not matched to a gene: 7. Germline CDR1 reads SGDLS; CDR2 reads YYNGEE.

The chain links TRBV5-1 to TRBJ2-4, with 7 bases aligning to TRBD2. CDR1 and CDR2 from the germline V gene are SGHRS and YFSETQ. The CDR3 has 19 residues. Losses at the gene ends were 4 bases for V and 1 base for J; bases not matched to a gene: 17. The CDR3 spells CASSLMTAGTTGAKNIQYF. The CDR3 DNA follows: TGCGCCAGCAGCCTCATGACCGCCGGGACTACCGGGGCCAAAAACATTCAGTACTTC.